The 24 T cell receptor beta chains in this list originate from one sample, sequenced in a study of identifying expanded T cells in peripheral blood (dated by TCRdb to between 2018 and 2021). The library was built by means of the immunoSEQ multiplex PCR assay. TCRdb obtained this table from immuneACCESS and retained in-frame rearrangements with V and J assigned. These tables miss some clones; where compared with another copy, unresolved V genes account for less than half of the shortfall, and the remainder is unexplained. The table for this sample lists approximately 100,000 clones; around nine tenths of them were counted only once. The ten largest make up about a sixth of the sample. Sequenced: blood. These TCRs come from a person between 18 and 75 years old in good health.

This rearrangement joins TRBV28 to TRBJ2-3; a weak D match, TRBD1 (5 bases). The V gene's germline CDR1 is MDHEN and CDR2 SYDVKM. The CDR3 has 15 residues. The V gene lost 2 bases and the J gene lost 8 bases, with 17 bases spanning the gap. The CDR3 DNA is TGTGCCAGCAGTTTAAGAGGTCAGGGTAAAGGTACGCAGTATTTT. It translates to CASSLRGQGKGTQYF.

The V call is TRBV6-5, the J call TRBJ1-2, with 8 bases identical to TRBD1. CDR3 length: 15 residues. V shed 0 bases, J shed 7 bases, and the junction held 7 bases outside the gene matches. Germline CDR1 reads MNHEY; CDR2 reads SVGAGI. CDR3 DNA: TGTGCCAGCAGTTACTCAAGGCAGGGGGCTAGTGGCTACACCTTC. Amino acid sequence: CASSYSRQGASGYTF.

The CDR3 DNA reads TGTGCCAGCAGCTCCTCCTTCGGCGGGAGGGAGTATTTT. This encodes CASSSSFGGREYF. This sequence joins TRBV5-4 and TRBJ2-3; 9 positions match TRBD2. J was trimmed by 13 bases and V by 3 bases; bases with no gene match: 9. The germline CDR1 and CDR2 sequences are SGHNT and YYREEE (reference sequence). CDR3 length: 13 amino acids.

The CDR3, as DNA: TGTGCCAGCAGCCTCGGACAGGAGGACGAGCAGTACTTC. Translated: CASSLGQEDEQYF. The chain is built from TRBV13 and TRBJ2-7, with 7 positions matching TRBD1. CDR3 length: 13 residues. V lost 5 bases and J lost 5; bases outside the gene matches: 6. Germline V gives CDR1 PRHDT, CDR2 FYEKMQ (reference sequence).

This sequence joins TRBV18 and TRBJ1-2; D perhaps matches TRBD1 (5 bases). Germline V gives CDR1 KGHSH, CDR2 LQKENI. This CDR3 comprises 15 residues. V was clipped by 4 bases and J by 4 bases, with 16 bases between them. The chain's CDR3 is CASSLRGSLTYGYTF. CDR3 sequence (DNA): TGTGCCAGCTCACTACGGGGCAGCCTAACCTATGGCTACACCTTC.

The chain combines TRBV2 with TRBJ2-1; TRBD2 agrees at 7 bases. The CDR3 contains 15 residues. Germline loops: CDR1 SNHLY, CDR2 FYNNEI. V was pared by 5 bases and J by 1 base, with 5 bases of the junction left unmatched. CDR3 protein: CASSLSGASYNEQFF. DNA of the CDR3: TGTGCCAGCAGTTTAAGCGGGGCGTCCTACAATGAGCAGTTCTTC. The variable domain in full, with the rest retrieved from reference TRBV2 and TRBJ2-1, is EPEVTQTPSHQVTQMGQEVILRCVPISNHLYFYWYRQILGQKVEFLVSFYNNEISEKSEIFDDQFSVERPDGSNFTLKIRSTKLEDSAMYFCASSLSGASYNEQFFGPGTRLTVL.

The gene calls are TRBV10-2 and TRBJ2-5, with D uncertain. The CDR3 is 12 amino acids. V dropped 7 bases and J dropped 5 bases, with 11 bases sitting between them. The germline V gene has CDR1 WSHSY and CDR2 SAAADI. CDR3 DNA: TGCGCCAGCAAAGAGACGGCCGAGACCCAGTACTTC. It translates to CASKETAETQYF.

The chain employs TRBV7-9 and TRBJ2-7; D is perhaps TRBD2 (6 bases). V was cut by 5 bases and J by 3 bases, with 14 bases left in between. Per the germline V gene, CDR1 is SEHNR and CDR2 is FQNEAQ (reference sequence). The CDR3 extends over 14 amino acids. The CDR3 DNA reads as TGTGCCAGCAGCCGGCGGGACCACAACTACGAGCAGTACTTC. Translated, it gives CASSRRDHNYEQYF.

This sequence joins TRBV9 and TRBJ2-3; 13 bases are a match to TRBD2. V lost 3 bases and J lost 2; bases outside the gene matches: 15. Germline V gene data show CDR1 as SGDLS and CDR2 as YYNGEE. The CDR3 spans 20 residues. This chain's CDR3 is CASSASGLAGAFNNTDTQYF. CDR3 nucleotide sequence: TGTGCCAGCAGCGCTTCTGGACTAGCGGGGGCCTTTAACAACACAGATACGCAGTATTTT.

The V and J genes are TRBV11-3 and TRBJ2-1, with 10 bases identical to TRBD1. This CDR3 comprises 15 residues. V dropped 5 bases and J dropped 4; count of bases not matched to a gene: 5. Germline CDR1 and CDR2: SGHNT and YENEEA. CDR3 in amino acids: CASSLGTGEYNEQFF. The CDR3 nucleotides read TGTGCCAGCAGCCTCGGGACAGGGGAATACAATGAGCAGTTCTTC.

V usage is TRBV6-6 and J usage is TRBJ1-3, with D uncertain. The ends were cut back, 0 bases at V and 14 bases at J, with 11 bases in the middle. Germline V CDR1 and CDR2: MNHNY, SVGAGI (reference sequence). This CDR3 has 12 residues. CDR3 nucleotides: TGTGCCAGCAGTTACTCAAATGGGCGTTTATATTTT. This codes for CASSYSNGRLYF.

V is TRBV7-2 and J is TRBJ2-7, with 8 bases identical to TRBD1. Germline trimming cut 8 bases from V and 0 bases from J; bases unmatched to any gene: 9. Germline assignment: CDR1 SGHTA and CDR2 FQGNSA. The CDR3 covers 15 residues. CDR3 sequence reads: CASAPRQGRSYEQYF. The CDR3 DNA sequence: TGTGCCAGCGCACCTAGACAGGGGCGCTCCTACGAGCAGTACTTC.

This chain joins TRBV2 and TRBJ2-3, with 9 positions matching TRBD2. The CDR3 extends over 13 amino acids. Germline V gene lookup returns CDR1 SNHLY and CDR2 FYNNEI. V dropped 11 bases and J dropped 4; count of bases not matched to a gene: 7. CDR3 in amino acids: CAPAGGLPDTQYF. The CDR3 region has the DNA TGTGCCCCCGCGGGAGGGTTACCAGATACGCAGTATTTT.

V is TRBV30 and J is TRBJ1-2; D might be TRBD1 (5 bases). CDR1 is GTSNPN and CDR2 is SVGIG in the germline V gene (reference sequence). The CDR3 is 15 amino acids. Trimming left V 1 base short and J 4 bases short, with 16 bases between. The CDR3 loop is CAWSERAGRSYGYTF. The CDR3 region has the DNA TGTGCCTGGAGTGAGCGGGCAGGGCGGAGCTATGGCTACACCTTC. Full variable domain (missing parts from reference TRBV30 and TRBJ1-2): SQTIHQWPATLVQPVGSPLSLECTVEGTSNPNLYWYRQAAGRGLQLLFYSVGIGQISSEVPQNLSASRPQDRQFILSSKKLLLSDSGFYLCAWSERAGRSYGYTFGSGTRLTVV.

This chain connects TRBV5-6 to TRBJ2-1; D is possibly TRBD2 (5 bases). V was shortened by 2 bases and J by 6 bases, with 12 bases between the two germline ends. CDR3 size: 14 residues. Germline V CDR1 and CDR2: SGHDT, YYEEEE. The CDR3 sequence is CASSLPDWGNEQFF. The CDR3 DNA is TGTGCCAGCAGCTTACCGGACTGGGGCAATGAGCAGTTCTTC.

The rearrangement uses TRBV28 and TRBJ2-2, with D tentatively TRBD1 (5 bases). Germline loops: CDR1 MDHEN, CDR2 SYDVKM. V was clipped by 2 bases and J by 3 bases, with 10 bases between them. The CDR3 is made up of 15 amino acids. CDR3 amino acids: CASSLARDHTGELFF. The CDR3 nucleotides read TGTGCCAGCAGTTTAGCCAGGGATCACACCGGGGAGCTGTTTTTT.

V is TRBV25-1 and J is TRBJ2-7; maybe TRBD2 (5 bases). V lost 3 bases and J lost 6, with 15 bases in between. This CDR3 is built from 14 residues. CDR1 is MGHDK and CDR2 is SYGVNS in the germline V gene. The CDR3 coding sequence is TGTGCCAGCAGTGACGGGGAATCAGCAAGCGAGCAGTACTTC. This translates into CASSDGESASEQYF.

The rearrangement joins TRBV4-3 to TRBJ2-1, with 9 bases fitting TRBD2. V shed 0 bases and J 10 bases; nucleotides not matched to a gene: 7. The CDR3 is 15 amino acids. CDR1 and CDR2 from the germline V gene are LGHNA and YSLEER. The CDR3 sequence is CASSQESSAGGEQFF. As DNA, the CDR3 is TGCGCCAGCAGCCAAGAAAGCTCGGCGGGGGGGGAGCAGTTCTTC.

The chain employs TRBV7-2 and TRBJ2-3; maybe TRBD2 (6 bases). Germline loops: CDR1 SGHTA, CDR2 FQGNSA. The CDR3 loop spans 14 amino acids. V lost 3 bases to trimming and J lost 2 bases, with 9 bases between them. The CDR3 region is CASSLGLDTDTQYF. CDR3 DNA: TGTGCCAGCAGCTTGGGACTCGACACAGATACGCAGTATTTT.

The chain links TRBV7-9 to TRBJ1-6, with 7 bases that match TRBD1. This CDR3 has 16 amino acids. Germline V gene lookup returns CDR1 SEHNR and CDR2 FQNEAQ (reference sequence). J lost 4 bases, V lost 1 base, and 4 bases had no gene match. CDR3 sequence reads: CASSLERTGYNSPLHF. Here the CDR3 DNA reads TGTGCCAGCAGCTTAGAGAGGACAGGATATAATTCACCCCTCCACTTT.

The chain employs TRBV30 and TRBJ1-4; D possibly corresponds to TRBD1 (5 bases). V lost 4 bases to trimming and J lost 7 bases, with 19 bases between them. The CDR3 totals 15 residues. Germline V gene data show CDR1 as GTSNPN and CDR2 as SVGIG (reference sequence). Here the CDR3 reads CAWMRTRDGGEKLFF. In DNA, the CDR3 is TGTGCCTGGATGAGGACCAGGGACGGTGGTGAAAAACTGTTTTTT.

This chain joins TRBV14 and TRBJ2-7; D is ambiguous. CDR1 is SGHDN and CDR2 is FVKESK in the germline V gene. The CDR3 is 11 amino acids. V gave up 4 bases and J gave up 8 bases, with 9 bases separating them. CDR3 protein: CASSLTNKQYF. CDR3 coding DNA: TGTGCCAGCAGCCTCACGAACAAGCAGTACTTC. The full variable domain, rest sourced from reference TRBV14 and TRBJ2-7, is EAGVTQFPSHSVIEKGQTVTLRCDPISGHDNLYWYRRVMGKEIKFLLHFVKESKQDESGMPNNRFLAERTGGTYSTLKVQPAELEDSGVYFCASSLTNKQYFGPGTRLTVT.

The V call is TRBV5-1, the J call TRBJ1-2; the D is unclear. V lost 5 bases to trimming and J lost 0 bases, with 14 bases between them. Looked up from germline, CDR1 is SGHRS and CDR2 is YFSETQ. This CDR3 has 15 amino acids. CDR3 sequence (DNA): TGCGCCAGCAGTGCAGCTAACCCTTCTAACTATGGCTACACCTTC. This encodes CASSAANPSNYGYTF.

The J gene is TRBJ1-5, the V gene TRBV4-3; D unclear. CDR3 length: 15 residues. V was trimmed by 4 bases and J by 4 bases, leaving 14 bases between them. Germline CDR1 is LGHNA and CDR2 is YSLEER. The DNA of the CDR3 is TGCGCCAGCAGCCCTACGGGAGGCGGTAATCAGCCCCAGCATTTT. Encoded protein: CASSPTGGGNQPQHF.